This T cell receptor (beta chain) was retrieved from a study of T cell clonality in common variable immunodeficiency. Overall study findings and caveats: Common variable immunodeficiency TCR beta sequences reportedly had fewer deletions and N-nucleotide insertions. Compared with healthy controls, CVID subjects showed increased TCRbeta clonality, mostly in about a third.

This clone turned up a few times. Its target is unknown. Diagnosis required reduced IgG, IgA and/or IgM with specific antibody deficiency. Both groups were predominantly of Caucasian heritage. All CVID subjects were on immunoglobulin replacement for at least one year. Assay: immunoSEQ multiplex PCR; the TCRdb copy retains only in-frame clones and omits some. The profile covers approximately 30,000 clones, none occurring a single time. The sequence was collected from a human donor with common variable immunodeficiency. Sequencing was done on a sample of peripheral blood mononuclear cells.

The sequenced part of the CDR3 DNA is TGCGCCACCACTGCGGGACAAAGCACAGATACG. Its translation is CATTAGQSTDT. In full, the CDR3 reads CATTAGQSTDTQYF. The chain carries TRBV5-1 and TRBJ2-3, with D perhaps given as TRBD1 or TRBD2 (6 bases each). From the germline J gene comes the end of the CDR3, since the read stops 3 residues before it. The CDR3 spans 14 residues. Germline loops: CDR1 SGHRS, CDR2 YFSETQ. V lost 9 bases and J 0 bases, leaving 14 bases between the germline ends.